These 21 T cell receptor beta chains were all obtained from the same sample, sequenced in a study of cytomegalovirus exposure and HLA in healthy donors. PCR amplification relied on 60 Vbeta primers (plus 13 Jbeta primers). Generated by immunoSEQ multiplex PCR, the TCRdb table keeps only in-frame clones and is missing some. This sample has about 55,000 clones, with 77% found just once. The sample was PBMCs. The receptors derive from a female donor in good health and CMV-seronegative.

The rearrangement joins TRBV4-1 to TRBJ2-7, with 7 positions matching TRBD1. The length of the CDR3 is 13 residues. V lost 3 bases to trimming and J lost 6 bases; unmatched junction nucleotides: 5. Germline V gene sequence: CDR1 MGHRA, CDR2 YSYEKL. The DNA for the CDR3 is TGCGCCAGCAGCCAGCAACAGGGGAGCGAGCAGTACTTC. This encodes CASSQQQGSEQYF.

This clone came up a few times. This chain connects TRBV21-1 to TRBJ2-1; the listed D gene, TRBD2, was not tested against the DNA. TRBV21-1 is flagged as a pseudogene. CDR3 size: 15 residues. The CDR3 is CASSKVVEHNNEQFF. CDR3 nucleotides: TGTGCCAGCAGCAAAGTTGTGGAGCACAACAATGAGCAGTTCTTC.

V and J are TRBV11-2 and TRBJ2-3, with TRBD2 as a possible D gene (6 bases). The germline V gene has CDR1 SGHAT and CDR2 FQNNGV. CDR3 length: 16 residues. Trimming removed 3 bases from V and 2 bases from J, with 15 bases in between. The CDR3 region is CASSLEDAGITDTQYF. The CDR3 DNA sequence: TGTGCCAGCAGCTTGGAAGATGCGGGAATCACAGATACGCAGTATTTT.

About this clone: Other DNA sequences in this specimen translate into the identical CDR3. V is TRBV28 and J is TRBJ1-5; D might be TRBD1 (5 bases). In germline, CDR1 is MDHEN, CDR2 SYDVKM. V was pared by 7 bases and J by 9 bases, with 16 bases between. This CDR3 comprises 13 residues. The DNA for the CDR3 is TGTGCCAGCACCCCGGGGGTCGTTGCGCCCCAGCATTTT. It translates to CASTPGVVAPQHF.

The CDR3 DNA reads as TGCGCCAGCAGCTCCCAGACAGGGAGAGGCGAGCAGTACTTC. It translates to CASSSQTGRGEQYF. The V and J genes are TRBV5-1 and TRBJ2-7, with 7 bases fitting TRBD1. Per the germline V gene, CDR1 is SGHRS and CDR2 is YFSETQ. This CDR3 contains 14 residues. The trim removed 3 bases at V and 6 bases at J, leaving 9 bases unmatched.

In its sample, this clone ranks as medium-sized. This sequence joins TRBV2 and TRBJ2-1; D is undetermined. V shed 3 bases and J shed 8 bases, with 5 bases lying between them. Looked up from germline, CDR1 is SNHLY and CDR2 is FYNNEI. The length of the CDR3 is 11 residues. The CDR3 loop reads CASSDRYEQFF. For the CDR3, the DNA is TGTGCCAGCAGTGACAGGTATGAGCAGTTCTTC. The entire variable domain, with the rest obtained from reference TRBV2 and TRBJ2-1, is as follows: EPEVTQTPSHQVTQMGQEVILRCVPISNHLYFYWYRQILGQKVEFLVSFYNNEISEKSEIFDDQFSVERPDGSNFTLKIRSTKLEDSAMYFCASSDRYEQFFGPGTRLTVL.

The rearrangement joins TRBV27 to TRBJ2-3, with D perhaps TRBD2 (5 bases). The CDR3 totals 14 residues. The germline CDR1 and CDR2 sequences are MNHEY and SMNVEV (reference sequence). Trimming cost V 6 bases and J 5 bases, with 15 bases left between them. CDR3 DNA: TGTGCCAGCAGGAATACTGAAGAGGGAGATACGCAGTATTTT. This gives the protein CASRNTEEGDTQYF.

V is TRBV11-3 and J is TRBJ2-1, with 7 nucleotides matching TRBD2. Germline CDR1 is SGHNT and CDR2 is YENEEA. The V segment lost 1 base and the J segment 8 bases; nucleotides outside the gene matches: 2. CDR3 length: 13 amino acids. The CDR3 spells CASSLGREHEQFF. The CDR3 coding sequence is TGTGCCAGCAGCTTAGGGCGGGAGCATGAGCAGTTCTTC.

The chain combines TRBV10-3 with TRBJ2-1; 8 bases fit TRBD2. In germline, CDR1 is ENHRY, CDR2 SYGVKD. CDR3 length equals 14 residues. V lost 6 bases, J lost 6 bases, and 7 bases stayed unmatched. DNA of the CDR3: TGTGCCATCAGCGCCGGGACTAGGGTCAATGAGCAGTTCTTC. Amino acids: CAISAGTRVNEQFF.

This clone was picked up one time. The chain uses TRBV5-4 and TRBJ2-7; 7 bases match TRBD1. Germline values: CDR1 SGHNT, CDR2 YYREEE (reference sequence). The CDR3 is 13 residues long. V was pared by 0 bases and J by 6 bases, with 3 bases of the junction left unmatched. Here the CDR3 reads CASSLGTGSEQYF. The CDR3 DNA reads TGTGCCAGCAGCTTGGGGACAGGATCCGAGCAGTACTTC. The full variable domain, in which reference TRBV5-4 and TRBJ2-7 provide the parts outside the CDR3, is ETGVTQSPTHLIKTRGQQVTLRCSSQSGHNTVSWYQQALGQGPQFIFQYYREEENGRGNFPPRFSGLQFPNYSSELNVNALELDDSALYLCASSLGTGSEQYFGPGTRLTVT.

In its sample, this clone was seen once. The chain combines TRBV28 with TRBJ2-7; 10 nucleotides line up with TRBD2. CDR3 length: 14 amino acids. CDR1 is MDHEN, CDR2 SYDVKM, per germline. V gave up 6 bases and J gave up 6 bases; unmatched junction bases: 8. This chain's CDR3 is CASSRTSGVAEQYF. CDR3 sequence (DNA): TGTGCCAGCAGCCGTACTAGCGGGGTTGCCGAGCAGTACTTC.

The chain combines TRBV10-3 with TRBJ2-5; D possibly corresponds to TRBD1 (6 bases). The CDR3 is 13 residues long. CDR1 is ENHRY and CDR2 is SYGVKD in the germline V gene. Deletions cut 9 bases from V and 1 base from J, with 12 bases between. The CDR3: CAIQGIIQETQYF. In DNA, the CDR3 is TGTGCCATACAGGGTATAATCCAAGAGACCCAGTACTTC.

The chain recombines TRBV5-1 with TRBJ2-5; 15 nucleotides line up with TRBD2. This CDR3 is 17 amino acids long. The V and J ends lost 4 bases and 3 bases, in that order; junction bases with no gene match: 7. From germline, CDR1 is SGHRS and CDR2 YFSETQ. The CDR3 bases are TGCGCCAGCAGCCAGGGACTAGCGGGGGGTATTGAAGAGACCCAGTACTTC. Protein: CASSQGLAGGIEETQYF.

The chain employs TRBV19 and TRBJ1-1, with a weak D call TRBD1 (5 bases). V was clipped by 7 bases and J by 8 bases, with 17 bases between them. CDR3 length: 13 amino acids. Germline V gene data show CDR1 as LNHDA and CDR2 as SQIVND (reference sequence). The CDR3 reads CASIPTGGREAFF. CDR3 coding DNA: TGTGCCAGTATTCCGACCGGGGGTAGGGAAGCTTTCTTT. The full variable domain, rest sourced from reference TRBV19 and TRBJ1-1, is DGGITQSPKYLFRKEGQNVTLSCEQNLNHDAMYWYRQDPGQGLRLIYYSQIVNDFQKGDIAEGYSVSREKKESFPLTVTSAQKNPTAFYLCASIPTGGREAFFGQGTRLTVV.

This rearrangement joins TRBV6-6 to TRBJ1-5; 8 bases agree with TRBD1. From germline, CDR1 is MNHNY and CDR2 SVGAGI (reference sequence). V trimming: 6 bases; J trimming: 7 bases; junction bases outside the gene matches: 14. The CDR3 runs to 16 residues. DNA for the CDR3: TGTGCCAGCAGATCCTACGACAGGGGCTTAGGGCAGCCCCAGCATTTT. Its translation is CASRSYDRGLGQPQHF.

J is TRBJ2-7 and V is TRBV11-1; D possibly corresponds to TRBD2 (5 bases). The CDR3 totals 13 residues. Germline V lookup: CDR1 SGHAT, CDR2 FQDESV (reference sequence). Trimming took 0 bases from V and 2 from J, leaving 5 bases between them. This chain's CDR3 is CASSLAGTYEQYF. The CDR3 nucleotides read TGTGCCAGCAGCTTAGCCGGGACCTACGAGCAGTACTTC.

CDR3 protein: CSVLGGRRDEQFF. CDR3 nucleotides: TGCAGCGTTCTAGGGGGCCGCAGGGATGAGCAGTTCTTC. The chain combines TRBV29-1 with TRBJ2-1, with 7 bases aligning to TRBD1. Germline V gives CDR1 SQVTM, CDR2 ANQGSEA. The CDR3 consists of 13 residues. V lost 5 bases and J lost 8; bases outside the gene matches: 9.

This chain connects TRBV29-1 to TRBJ1-1; D may be TRBD1 (6 bases). Germline CDR1 SQVTM, CDR2 ANQGSEA. This CDR3 region has 10 residues. With 6 bases removed from V and 10 bases from J, the gap between germline ends came to 12 bases. CDR3 sequence (DNA): TGCAGCGTGCAGCAGGGGTTAGCTTTCTTT. It encodes CSVQQGLAFF.

This clone is a singleton in its sample. V is TRBV7-8 and J is TRBJ1-2; 7 bases agree with TRBD1. The ends lost 3 bases at V and 3 bases at J; junction bases unmatched: 4. Germline CDR1 is SGHVS and CDR2 is FQNEAQ. This CDR3 has 14 amino acids. Here the CDR3 DNA reads TGTGCCAGCAGCTTTAACAGGGGTGACTATGGCTACACCTTC. It encodes CASSFNRGDYGYTF.

The chain couples TRBV4-3 to TRBJ1-1, with 10 bases lining up with TRBD1. The CDR3 consists of 15 residues. Germline CDR1 is LGHNA and CDR2 is YSLEER. The J segment lost 5 bases and the V segment lost 1 base, leaving 4 bases of the junction unmatched. CDR3 sequence reads: CASSQAGQGQTEAFF. DNA of the CDR3: TGCGCCAGCAGCCAAGCGGGACAGGGGCAGACTGAAGCTTTCTTT.

In this sample, this clone turned up once. The rearrangement uses TRBV4-1 and TRBJ1-4; TRBD1 matches 7 bases. CDR1 is MGHRA and CDR2 is YSYEKL in the germline V gene. The CDR3 is made up of 16 amino acids. V lost 4 bases and J lost 0; bases outside the gene matches: 5. The CDR3 sequence is CASSLGDRTTNEKLFF. CDR3 nucleotide sequence: TGCGCCAGCAGCCTCGGGGACAGAACAACTAATGAAAAACTGTTTTTT.